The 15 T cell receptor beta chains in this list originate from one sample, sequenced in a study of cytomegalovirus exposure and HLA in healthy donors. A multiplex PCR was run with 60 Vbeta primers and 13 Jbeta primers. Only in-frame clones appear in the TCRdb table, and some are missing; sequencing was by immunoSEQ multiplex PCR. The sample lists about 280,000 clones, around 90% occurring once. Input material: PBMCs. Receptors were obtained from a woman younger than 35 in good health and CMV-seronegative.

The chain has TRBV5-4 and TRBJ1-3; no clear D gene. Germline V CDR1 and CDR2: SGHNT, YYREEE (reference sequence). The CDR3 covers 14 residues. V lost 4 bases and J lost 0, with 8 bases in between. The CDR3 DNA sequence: TGTGCCAGCAGCCCCCGGGGCTCTGGAAACACCATATATTTT. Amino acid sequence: CASSPRGSGNTIYF.

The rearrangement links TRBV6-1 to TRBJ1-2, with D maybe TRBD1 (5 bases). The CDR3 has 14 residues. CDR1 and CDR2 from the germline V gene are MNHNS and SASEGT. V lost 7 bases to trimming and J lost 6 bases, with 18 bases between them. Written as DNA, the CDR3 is TGTGCCAGCATTAGCCCAGGGTTCAGTCATGGCTACACCTTC. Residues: CASISPGFSHGYTF.

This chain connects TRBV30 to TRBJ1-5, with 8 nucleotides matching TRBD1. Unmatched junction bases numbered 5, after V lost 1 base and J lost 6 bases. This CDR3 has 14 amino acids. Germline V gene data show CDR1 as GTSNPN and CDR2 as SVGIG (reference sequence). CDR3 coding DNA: TGTGCCTGGAGTGATGACAGGGGAGGTCAGCCCCAGCATTTT. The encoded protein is CAWSDDRGGQPQHF.

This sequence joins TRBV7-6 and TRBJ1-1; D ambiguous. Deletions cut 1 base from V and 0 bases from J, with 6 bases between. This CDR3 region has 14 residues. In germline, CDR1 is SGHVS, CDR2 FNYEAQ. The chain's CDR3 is CASSLGAVNTEAFF. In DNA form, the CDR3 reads TGTGCCAGCAGCTTAGGCGCCGTGAACACTGAAGCTTTCTTT. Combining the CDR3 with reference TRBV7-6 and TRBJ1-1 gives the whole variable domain GAGVSQSPRYKVTKRGQDVALRCDPISGHVSLYWYRQALGQGPEFLTYFNYEAQQDKSGLPNDRFSAERPEGSISTLTIQRTEQRDSAMYRCASSLGAVNTEAFFGQGTRLTVV.

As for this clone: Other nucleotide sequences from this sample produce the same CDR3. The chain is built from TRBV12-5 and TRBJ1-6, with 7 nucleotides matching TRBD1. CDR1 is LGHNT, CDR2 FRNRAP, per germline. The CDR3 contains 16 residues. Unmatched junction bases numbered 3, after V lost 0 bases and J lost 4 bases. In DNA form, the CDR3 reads TGTGCTAGTGGTTTGGTGGCAGGGGGTTATAATTCACCCCTCCACTTT. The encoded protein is CASGLVAGGYNSPLHF.

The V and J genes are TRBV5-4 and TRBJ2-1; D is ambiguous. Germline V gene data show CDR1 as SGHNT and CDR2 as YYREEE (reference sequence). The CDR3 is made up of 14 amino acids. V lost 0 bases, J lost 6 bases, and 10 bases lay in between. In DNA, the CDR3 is TGTGCCAGCAGCTTGGTTACGCAGTCCAATGAGCAGTTCTTC. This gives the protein CASSLVTQSNEQFF. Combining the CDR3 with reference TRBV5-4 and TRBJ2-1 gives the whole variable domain ETGVTQSPTHLIKTRGQQVTLRCSSQSGHNTVSWYQQALGQGPQFIFQYYREEENGRGNFPPRFSGLQFPNYSSELNVNALELDDSALYLCASSLVTQSNEQFFGPGTRLTVL.

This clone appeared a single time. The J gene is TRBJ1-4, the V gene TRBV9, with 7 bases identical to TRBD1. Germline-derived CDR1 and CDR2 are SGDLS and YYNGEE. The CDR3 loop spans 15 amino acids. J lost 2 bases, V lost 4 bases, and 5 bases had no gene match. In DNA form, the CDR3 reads TGTGCCAGCAGCCCCTCGACAGGGACTAATGAAAAACTGTTTTTT. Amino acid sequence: CASSPSTGTNEKLFF. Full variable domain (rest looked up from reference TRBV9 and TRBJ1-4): DSGVTQTPKHLITATGQRVTLRCSPRSGDLSVYWYQQSLDQGLQFLIQYYNGEERAKGNILERFSAQQFPDLHSELNLSSLELGDSALYFCASSPSTGTNEKLFFGSGTQLSVL.

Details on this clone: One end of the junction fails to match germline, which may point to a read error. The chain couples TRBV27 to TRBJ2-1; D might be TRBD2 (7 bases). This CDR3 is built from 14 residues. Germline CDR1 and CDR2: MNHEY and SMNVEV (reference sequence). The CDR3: CASSISMLGGGLIF. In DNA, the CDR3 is TGTGCCAGCAGTATTTCAATGCTAGGGGGGGGTTTGATCTTC.

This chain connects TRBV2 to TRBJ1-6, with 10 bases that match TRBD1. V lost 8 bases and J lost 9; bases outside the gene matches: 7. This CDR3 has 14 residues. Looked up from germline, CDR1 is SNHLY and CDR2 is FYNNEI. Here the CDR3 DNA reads TGTGCCAGCTCACCGACAGGGGGCATTTCACCCCTCCACTTT. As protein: CASSPTGGISPLHF.

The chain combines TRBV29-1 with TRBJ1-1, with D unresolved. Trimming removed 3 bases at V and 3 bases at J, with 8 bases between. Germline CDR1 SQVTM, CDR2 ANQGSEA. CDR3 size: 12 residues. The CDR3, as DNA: TGCAGCGTTGATGCTGGGCACACTGAAGCTTTCTTT. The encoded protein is CSVDAGHTEAFF.

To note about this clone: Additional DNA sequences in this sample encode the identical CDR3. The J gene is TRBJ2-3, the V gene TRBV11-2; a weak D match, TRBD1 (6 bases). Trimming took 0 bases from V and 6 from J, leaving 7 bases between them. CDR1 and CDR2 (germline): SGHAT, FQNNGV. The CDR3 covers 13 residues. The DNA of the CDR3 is TGTGCCAGCAGCTTAGACAGGGGTGATACGCAGTATTTT. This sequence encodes CASSLDRGDTQYF.

The chain's CDR3 is CARRAEVNYGYTF. For the CDR3, the DNA is TGTGCCAGGCGGGCAGAAGTTAACTATGGCTACACCTTC. This sequence joins TRBV2 and TRBJ1-2; no clear D. Germline V gene data show CDR1 as SNHLY and CDR2 as FYNNEI. Trimming cost V 9 bases and J 1 base, with 12 bases left between them. This CDR3 region has 13 residues.

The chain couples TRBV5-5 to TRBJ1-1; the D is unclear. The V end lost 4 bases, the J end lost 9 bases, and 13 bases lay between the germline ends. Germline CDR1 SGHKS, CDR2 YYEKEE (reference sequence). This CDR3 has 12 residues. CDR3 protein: CASSSLDLKAFF. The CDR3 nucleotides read TGTGCCAGCAGCAGCCTCGATTTAAAAGCTTTCTTT.

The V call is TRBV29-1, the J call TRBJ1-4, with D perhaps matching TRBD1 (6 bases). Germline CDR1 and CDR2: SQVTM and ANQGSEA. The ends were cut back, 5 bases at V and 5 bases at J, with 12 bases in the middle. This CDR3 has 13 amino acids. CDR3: CSVLGQYNEKLFF. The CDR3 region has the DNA TGCAGCGTTCTTGGACAGTACAATGAAAAACTGTTTTTT.

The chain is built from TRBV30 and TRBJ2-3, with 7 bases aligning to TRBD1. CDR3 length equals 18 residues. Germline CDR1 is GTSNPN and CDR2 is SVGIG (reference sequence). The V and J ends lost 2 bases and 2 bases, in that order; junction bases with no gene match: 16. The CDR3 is CAWSPAPTGVWDTDTQYF. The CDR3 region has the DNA TGTGCCTGGAGTCCGGCACCAACAGGGGTGTGGGACACAGATACGCAGTATTTT. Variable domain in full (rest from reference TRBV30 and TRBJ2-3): SQTIHQWPATLVQPVGSPLSLECTVEGTSNPNLYWYRQAAGRGLQLLFYSVGIGQISSEVPQNLSASRPQDRQFILSSKKLLLSDSGFYLCAWSPAPTGVWDTDTQYFGPGTRLTVL.